This T cell receptor beta chain was identified during a study of cytomegalovirus exposure and HLA in healthy donors. On the study more broadly: A later analysis reported the 100 to 150 validation repertoires used the same platform as the 666 first-cohort repertoires.

V dropped 1 base and J dropped 7 bases, with 13 bases sitting between them. Germline loops: CDR1 SGHAT, CDR2 FQNNGV. The CDR3 runs to 14 residues. It was the approximately 120-subject validation cohort, separate from the roughly 700-subject first cohort, to which the donors belonged. Regarding this clone: Its antigen is not identified.

General study findings and limits: The investigators catalogued some 150 TCR beta chains as cytomegalovirus-associated. The majority of TCR sequences were rare, yet some public TCRs appeared in many donors.

Generated by immunoSEQ multiplex PCR, the TCRdb table keeps only in-frame clones and is missing some. The repertoire includes some 110,000 clones, more than 70% of them detected once, and about 1.8% sits in the top ten. Sequencing used PBMCs. The chain links TRBV11-2 to TRBJ2-5, with D tentatively TRBD1 (5 bases). The receptor was derived from a man in his late teens or twenties in good health and CMV-seronegative. CDR3 residues: CASSLGSGRLTQYF. Here the CDR3 DNA reads TGTGCCAGCAGCTTAGGTTCAGGGCGGTTGACCCAGTACTTC. Combining the CDR3 with reference TRBV11-2 and TRBJ2-5 gives the whole variable domain EAGVAQSPRYKIIEKRQSVAFWCNPISGHATLYWYQQILGQGPKLLIQFQNNGVVDDSQLPKDRFSAERLKGVDSTLKIQPAKLEDSAVYLCASSLGSGRLTQYFGPGTRLLVL.